Listed here are 20 T cell receptor beta chains from one sample, sequenced in a study of CD8 T cells in Susac syndrome. Random-hexamer reverse transcription was applied to roughly 0.5 to 1 ug RNA. TCRdb passed the immunoSEQ multiplex PCR reads through MiXCR, listing each CDR3 protein once. The data hold 90,000 to 150,000 distinct CDR3 sequences, with about 92% observed a single time. The source material was CD4+ T cells from PBMCs. All receptors derive from a human donor with multiple sclerosis.

This chain uses TRBV5-4 with TRBJ1-2, with a possible D match to TRBD1 (5 bases). Germline assignment: CDR1 SGHNT and CDR2 YYREEE (reference sequence). Trimming cost V 7 bases and J 0 bases, with 19 bases left between them. The CDR3 contains 16 residues. The CDR3 sequence is CASYDRRVPTNYGYTF. The DNA of the CDR3 is TGTGCCAGCTACGACAGAAGAGTTCCTACTAACTATGGCTACACCTTC. The full variable domain, with the rest looked up from reference TRBV5-4 and TRBJ1-2, is ETGVTQSPTHLIKTRGQQVTLRCSSQSGHNTVSWYQQALGQGPQFIFQYYREEENGRGNFPPRFSGLQFPNYSSELNVNALELDDSALYLCASYDRRVPTNYGYTFGSGTRLTVV.

The V and J genes are TRBV5-1 and TRBJ2-2; 8 bases line up with TRBD1. The CDR3 spans 14 residues. CDR1 and CDR2 (germline): SGHRS, YFSETQ. V shed 2 bases and J 6 bases; nucleotides not matched to a gene: 3. The CDR3 is CASSFQGAAGELFF. The DNA for the CDR3 is TGCGCCAGCAGCTTTCAGGGGGCGGCCGGGGAGCTGTTTTTT.

The DNA for the CDR3 is TGTGCCAGCTCGCGAGGGATGAGTGGCTCCTACAATGAGCAGTTCTTC. Translating it yields CASSRGMSGSYNEQFF. This rearrangement joins TRBV18 to TRBJ2-1; weak D call: TRBD2 (5 bases). Germline CDR1 is KGHSH and CDR2 is LQKENI. The CDR3 covers 16 residues. Deletions cut 6 bases from V and 0 bases from J, with 15 bases between.

The V and J genes are TRBV20-1 and TRBJ1-1; tentatively, D is TRBD1 (6 bases). Trimming pared 4 bases from V and 2 bases from J, leaving 14 bases between. Germline CDR1 is DFQATT and CDR2 is SNEGSKA (reference sequence). The CDR3 consists of 14 residues. CDR3: CSATGDRINTEAFF. The DNA of the CDR3 is TGCAGTGCTACTGGAGACAGGATTAACACTGAAGCTTTCTTT.

The V gene is TRBV29-1, the J gene TRBJ1-1; unclear D gene. CDR1 is SQVTM, CDR2 ANQGSEA, per germline. Trimming cost V 7 bases and J 7 bases, with 22 bases left between them. This CDR3 region has 14 residues. The CDR3 protein is CSAASRGKGSEAFF. In DNA, the CDR3 is TGCAGCGCAGCCAGCCGCGGGAAAGGAAGTGAAGCTTTCTTT.

This clonotype was detected a few times. The rearrangement links TRBV30 to TRBJ1-5; D not certain. The germline V and J ends were trimmed by 0 bases and 0 bases, with 9 bases remaining between them. This CDR3 has 15 residues. Germline assignment: CDR1 GTSNPN and CDR2 SVGIG (reference sequence). For the CDR3, the DNA is TGTGCCTGGAGTGTACCCCCTTATAGCAATCAGCCCCAGCATTTT. It codes for CAWSVPPYSNQPQHF.

V gene TRBV20-1 combines with J gene TRBJ1-2; no clear D. Per the germline V gene, CDR1 is DFQATT and CDR2 is SNEGSKA (reference sequence). There are 15 residues in the CDR3. With 2 bases removed from V and 4 bases from J, the gap between germline ends came to 17 bases. CDR3 amino acids: CSARSFNDGPYGYTF. The CDR3 DNA reads TGCAGTGCTAGATCTTTTAACGACGGCCCCTATGGCTACACCTTC.

The rearrangement uses TRBV6-2 or TRBV6-3 and TRBJ1-5; 10 nucleotides line up with TRBD1. Looked up from germline, CDR1 is MNHEY and CDR2 is SVGEGT. V lost 4 bases to trimming and J lost 4 bases; unmatched junction nucleotides: 7. The CDR3 has 16 residues. The CDR3 is CASSSRGQGLNQPQHF. The CDR3 DNA reads as TGTGCCAGCAGTTCACGGGGACAGGGGCTGAATCAGCCCCAGCATTTT.

This clonotype was seen once. The chain combines TRBV9 with TRBJ2-2, with D maybe TRBD2 (5 bases). The CDR3 covers 17 residues. The V end lost 2 bases, the J end lost 0 bases, and 14 bases lay between the germline ends. The germline V gene has CDR1 SGDLS and CDR2 YYNGEE. CDR3 sequence reads: CASSVGGGTANTGELFF. CDR3 in DNA: TGTGCCAGCAGCGTTGGAGGAGGCACAGCGAACACCGGGGAGCTGTTTTTT.

This chain links TRBV3-1 with TRBJ1-4, with D tentatively TRBD1 (6 bases). Per the germline V gene, CDR1 is LGHDT and CDR2 is YNNKEL (reference sequence). The CDR3 runs to 16 residues. The germline V and J ends were trimmed by 4 bases and 7 bases, with 19 bases remaining between them. The CDR3 loop is CASSLRTSGAGEKLFF. CDR3 DNA: TGTGCCAGCAGCCTCAGGACCTCGGGGGCTGGTGAAAAACTGTTTTTT.

The chain is built from TRBV3-1 and TRBJ2-5; 16 nucleotides match TRBD2. From germline, CDR1 is LGHDT and CDR2 YNNKEL (reference sequence). The CDR3 sequence is 20 residues long. The trim removed 4 bases at V and 4 bases at J, leaving 15 bases unmatched. CDR3 nucleotides: TGTGCCAGCAGCCGTAGGAGGGGACTAGCGGGGGGGGGTCCCTCAGAGACCCAGTACTTC. The encoded protein is CASSRRRGLAGGGPSETQYF.

The chain couples TRBV27 to TRBJ1-2; D is unclear. Trimming cost V 3 bases and J 11 bases, with 16 bases left between them. The CDR3 loop spans 13 amino acids. CDR1 and CDR2 from the germline V gene are MNHEY and SMNVEV (reference sequence). CDR3: CASSFLAPVRYTF. The CDR3 coding sequence is TGTGCCAGCAGTTTCCTCGCCCCCGTTCGGTACACCTTC.

The chain is built from TRBV5-6 and TRBJ2-4, with a possible D match to TRBD1 (6 bases). The germline V gene has CDR1 SGHDT and CDR2 YYEEEE. The CDR3 is 13 residues long. The ends were cut back, 7 bases at V and 4 bases at J, with 12 bases in the middle. The CDR3: CASLLRGKNIQYF. CDR3 DNA: TGTGCCAGCCTTCTCAGGGGTAAAAACATTCAGTACTTC.

This clonotype was recorded only once. The rearrangement uses TRBV7-2 and TRBJ2-7, with 10 bases matching TRBD2. There are 15 residues in the CDR3. Per germline, CDR1 SGHTA and CDR2 FQGNSA. J gave up 5 bases and V 5 bases, and 9 bases lay outside the gene matches. The CDR3 protein is CASSALAGGRHEQYF. DNA of the CDR3: TGTGCCAGCAGCGCCTTAGCGGGGGGCCGGCACGAGCAGTACTTC.

The chain employs TRBV5-1 and TRBJ2-7; a possible D gene is TRBD1 (6 bases). This CDR3 contains 15 residues. Germline CDR1 reads SGHRS; CDR2 reads YFSETQ. The V end lost 4 bases, the J end lost 2 bases, and 16 bases lay between the germline ends. CDR3 coding DNA: TGCGCCAGCAGCGAGGGAACAGGGAACCCCTACGAGCAGTACTTC. Amino acid sequence: CASSEGTGNPYEQYF.

The chain carries TRBV19 and TRBJ1-5; D uncertain. V dropped 0 bases and J dropped 3 bases, with 6 bases sitting between them. Looked up from germline, CDR1 is LNHDA and CDR2 is SQIVND (reference sequence). The CDR3 length is 14 residues. CDR3 DNA sequence: TGTGCCAGTAGTATAGACAGAAACAATCAGCCCCAGCATTTT. Amino acids: CASSIDRNNQPQHF.

The DNA for the CDR3 is TGTGCCAGCAGTTTCCAGGGGGCTTCGAATGAAAAACTGTTTTTT. Amino acids: CASSFQGASNEKLFF. J is TRBJ1-4 and V is TRBV27; 8 nucleotides agree with TRBD1. Trimming took 3 bases from V and 5 from J; bases not matched to a gene: 5. This CDR3 contains 15 residues. The V gene's germline CDR1 is MNHEY and CDR2 SMNVEV (reference sequence).

The chain links TRBV27 to TRBJ2-1; D possibly corresponds to TRBD2 (5 bases). The CDR3 consists of 12 residues. The germline V and J ends were trimmed by 5 bases and 12 bases, with 14 bases remaining between them. Germline V gene lookup returns CDR1 MNHEY and CDR2 SMNVEV (reference sequence). DNA of the CDR3: TGTGCCAGCAGTCCCCTTCGGGGTCGGCAGTTCTTC. Its translation is CASSPLRGRQFF.

The chain joins TRBV5-1 to TRBJ2-7; 7 nucleotides agree with TRBD1. The CDR3 loop spans 14 amino acids. Germline CDR1 reads SGHRS; CDR2 reads YFSETQ. Trimming at V came to 9 bases and at J to 2 bases, leaving 11 bases not matched to a gene. The CDR3 nucleotides read TGCGCCACGTCCTCCGGGACAGCCGCCTACGAGCAGTACTTC. Amino acids: CATSSGTAAYEQYF.

Here the CDR3 reads CASSQVPEAEQFF. In DNA form, the CDR3 reads TGTGCCAGCAGCCAAGTCCCCGAGGCTGAGCAGTTCTTC. The chain carries TRBV3-1 and TRBJ2-1; D not resolved. The CDR3 loop spans 13 amino acids. V was clipped by 1 base and J by 9 bases, with 10 bases between them. CDR1 and CDR2 (germline): LGHDT, YNNKEL (reference sequence).